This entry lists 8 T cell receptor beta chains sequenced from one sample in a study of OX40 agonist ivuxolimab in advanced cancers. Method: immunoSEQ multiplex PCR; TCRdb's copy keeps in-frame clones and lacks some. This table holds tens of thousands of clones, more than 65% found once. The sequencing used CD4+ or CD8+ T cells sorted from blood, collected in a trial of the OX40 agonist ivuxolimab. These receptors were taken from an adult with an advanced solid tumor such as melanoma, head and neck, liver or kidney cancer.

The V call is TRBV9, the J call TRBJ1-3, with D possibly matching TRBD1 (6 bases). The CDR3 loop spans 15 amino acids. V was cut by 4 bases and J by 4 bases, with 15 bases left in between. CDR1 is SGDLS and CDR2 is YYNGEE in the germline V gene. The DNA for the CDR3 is TGTGCCAGCAGCCCAGGGGAGGCGGAGGGAAACACCATATATTTT. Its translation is CASSPGEAEGNTIYF.

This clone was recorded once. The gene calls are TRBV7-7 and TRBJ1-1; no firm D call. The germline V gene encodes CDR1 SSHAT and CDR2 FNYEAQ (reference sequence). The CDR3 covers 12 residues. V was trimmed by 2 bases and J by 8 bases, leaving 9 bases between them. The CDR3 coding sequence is TGTGCCAGCAGCTTAAAAGTTACAGAAGCTTTCTTT. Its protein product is CASSLKVTEAFF. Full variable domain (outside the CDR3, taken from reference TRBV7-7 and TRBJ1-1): GAGVSQSPRYKVTKRGQDVTLRCDPISSHATLYWYQQALGQGPEFLTYFNYEAQPDKSGLPSDRFSAERPEGSISTLTIQRTEQRDSAMYRCASSLKVTEAFFGQGTRLTVV.

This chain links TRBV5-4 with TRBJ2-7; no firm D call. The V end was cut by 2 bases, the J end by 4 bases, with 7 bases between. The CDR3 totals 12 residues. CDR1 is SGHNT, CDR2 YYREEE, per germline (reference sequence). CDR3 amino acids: CASSFDSYEQYF. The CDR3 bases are TGTGCCAGCAGCTTCGACTCATACGAGCAGTACTTC. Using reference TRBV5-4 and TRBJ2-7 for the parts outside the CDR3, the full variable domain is ETGVTQSPTHLIKTRGQQVTLRCSSQSGHNTVSWYQQALGQGPQFIFQYYREEENGRGNFPPRFSGLQFPNYSSELNVNALELDDSALYLCASSFDSYEQYFGPGTRLTVT.

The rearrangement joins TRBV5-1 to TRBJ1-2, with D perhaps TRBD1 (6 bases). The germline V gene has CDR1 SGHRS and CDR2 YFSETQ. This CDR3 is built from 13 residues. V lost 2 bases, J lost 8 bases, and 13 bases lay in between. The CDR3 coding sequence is TGCGCCAGCAGCTTCGGGGGCGCTTACGGCTACACCTTC. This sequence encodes CASSFGGAYGYTF.

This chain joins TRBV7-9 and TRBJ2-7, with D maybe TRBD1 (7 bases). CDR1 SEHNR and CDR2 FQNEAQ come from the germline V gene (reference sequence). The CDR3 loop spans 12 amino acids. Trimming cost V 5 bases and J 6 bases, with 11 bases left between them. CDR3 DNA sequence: TGTGCCAGCAGCCTTCAGGGGGGCGAGCAGTACTTC. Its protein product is CASSLQGGEQYF.

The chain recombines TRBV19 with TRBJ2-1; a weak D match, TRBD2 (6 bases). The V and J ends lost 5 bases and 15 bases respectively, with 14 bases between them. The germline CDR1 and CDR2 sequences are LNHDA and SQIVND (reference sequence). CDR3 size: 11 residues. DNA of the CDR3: TGTGCCAGTAGTTGGGGGGTCGCGTGGTTCTTC. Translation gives CASSWGVAWFF.

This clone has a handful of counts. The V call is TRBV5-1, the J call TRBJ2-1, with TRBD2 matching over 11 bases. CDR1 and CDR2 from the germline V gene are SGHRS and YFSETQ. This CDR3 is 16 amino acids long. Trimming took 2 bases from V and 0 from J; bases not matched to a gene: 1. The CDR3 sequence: CASSLLAGASYNEQFF. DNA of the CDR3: TGCGCCAGCAGCTTACTAGCGGGGGCCTCCTACAATGAGCAGTTCTTC.

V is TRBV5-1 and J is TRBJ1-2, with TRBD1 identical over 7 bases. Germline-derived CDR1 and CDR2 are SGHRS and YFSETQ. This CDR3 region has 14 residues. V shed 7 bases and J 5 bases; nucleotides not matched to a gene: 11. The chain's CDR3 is CASGQQGFSYGYTF. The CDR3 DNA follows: TGCGCCAGCGGTCAACAGGGGTTTAGTTATGGCTACACCTTC. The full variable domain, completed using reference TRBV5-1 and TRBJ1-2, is KAGVTQTPRYLIKTRGQQVTLSCSPISGHRSVSWYQQTPGQGLQFLFEYFSETQRNKGNFPGRFSGRQFSNSRSEMNVSTLELGDSALYLCASGQQGFSYGYTFGSGTRLTVV.